A selection of T cell receptor beta chains follows, all from one sample in a study of blood T cell repertoires in COVID-19. The table came from immunoSEQ multiplex PCR; TCRdb's copy has only in-frame clones and leaves some out. The table has around 94,000 clones, 80% to 95% seen once. The sequenced sample consisted of peripheral blood. These receptors originate from a man younger than 30 with acute or convalescent COVID-19. CDR3s include the opening cysteine and the closing phenylalanine or tryptophan. The D gene is left open where the match is weak. The listing skips clone size in some rows; elsewhere it reads once, few, many or a size class.

>TRBV30|TRBD2|TRBJ2-3|.
TGTGCCTGGAGCCTAGCGGGGGCCACAGATACGCAGTATTTT
CAWSLAGATDTQYF
>TRBV5-1|.|TRBJ1-1|.
TGCGCCAGCAGCTTGCTCGGGAGGGTGAACACTGAAGCTTTCTTT
CASSLLGRVNTEAFF
>TRBV6-6|TRBD2|TRBJ2-1|once
TGTGCCAGCAGTGCGCAGAGCGGGAGTGGGAATGAGCAGTTCTTC
CASSAQSGSGNEQFF
>TRBV9|.|TRBJ2-1|.
TGTGCCAGCAGCTTGAGAGTAGGACAAACATACAATGAGCAGTTCTTC
CASSLRVGQTYNEQFF
>TRBV29-1|.|TRBJ1-1|.
TGCAGCGTGCTTCGTGACTGGGTGAACACTGAAGCTTTCTTT
CSVLRDWVNTEAFF
>TRBV7-2|.|TRBJ1-2|.
TGTGCCAGCAGTTTCGGACGGGGATATGGCTACACCTTC
CASSFGRGYGYTF
>TRBV5-8|TRBD1|TRBJ2-7|.
TGTGCCAGCAGCTTGACAGGGGGCTATAACGAGCAGTACTTC
CASSLTGGYNEQYF
>TRBV30|TRBD1|TRBJ2-5|.
TGTGCCTGGAAGATCCCGGGACAGGGGAGACAAGAGACCCAGTACTTC
CAWKIPGQGRQETQYF
>TRBV4-1|.|TRBJ1-5|.
TGCGCCAGCAGCCAAGCCCCGGGTCCTAATCAGCCCCAGCATTTT
CASSQAPGPNQPQHF
>TRBV5-1|.|TRBJ1-1|once
TGCGCCAGCAGCTCTCAGGGTGCCACTGAAGCTTTCTTT
CASSSQGATEAFF
>TRBV30|TRBD1|TRBJ1-4|.
TGTGCCTGGAGTAGAGAGGACAGGGAGAATGAAAAACTGTTTTTT
CAWSREDRENEKLFF
>TRBV29-1|.|TRBJ2-5|.
TGCAGCGTTGGTCAGGGCCAAGAGACCCAGTACTTC
CSVGQGQETQYF
>TRBV29-1|TRBD2|TRBJ2-3|.
TGCAGCGCCCCCGGGGGGGATACGCAGTATTTT
CSAPGGDTQYF
>TRBV9|.|TRBJ2-3|.
TGTGCCAGCAGCTCGAAGGGGGGGGTGCCGAGCACAGATACGCAGTATTTT
CASSSKGGVPSTDTQYF
>TRBV10-2|.|TRBJ1-3|few
TGCGCCAGCGGGACCGTCGACAGGGGAAACACCATATATTTT
CASGTVDRGNTIYF
>TRBV6-5|.|TRBJ2-5|.
TGTGCCAGCAGGGCCGGAGGGGGCCACCAAGAGACCCAGTACTTC
CASRAGGGHQETQYF
>TRBV12-3/TRBV12-4|.|TRBJ2-2|.
TGTGCCAGCAGTTTATTAAACACCGGGGAGCTGTTTTTT
CASSLLNTGELFF
>TRBV24-1|TRBD1|TRBJ1-4|.
TGTGCCACCAGTGATTCGACAGGGGACGGTGAAAAACTGTTTTTT
CATSDSTGDGEKLFF
>TRBV3-1/TRBV3-2|.|TRBJ2-3|.
TGTGCCAGCAGCCGACAGAACACAGATACGCAGTATTTT
CASSRQNTDTQYF
>TRBV10-1|.|TRBJ1-5|.
TGCGCCACCCCTCAGAAGATCATCAATCAGCCCCAGCATTTT
CATPQKIINQPQHF
>TRBV7-9|.|TRBJ1-6|.
TGTGCCAGCAGCTTAGGCCCAGGGGATGCACCCCTCCACTTT
CASSLGPGDAPLHF
>TRBV12-5|.|TRBJ1-2|.
TGTGCTAGTGGCCCAAAGCTACAGGCCCTCTATGGCTACACCTTC
CASGPKLQALYGYTF
>TRBV5-1|.|TRBJ2-1|.
TGCGCCAGCAGCCCGAACAGCCTAACCCCTTTAAAGGAGCAGTTCTTC
CASSPNSLTPLKEQFF
>TRBV6-5|TRBD1|TRBJ1-2|.
TGTGCCAGCAGGGGACAGGGGAAATATGGCTACACCTTC
CASRGQGKYGYTF
>TRBV7-8|TRBD1|TRBJ2-7|.
TGTGCCAGCACCCCTCGCCGGGACAGATCCTACGAGCAGTACTTC
CASTPRRDRSYEQYF
>TRBV5-1|TRBD1|TRBJ2-2|.
TGCGCCAGCAGCTTGGTACCGGACAGGGGCGCCGGGGAGCTGTTTTTT
CASSLVPDRGAGELFF
>TRBV25-1|.|TRBJ2-1|.
TGTGCCAGCAGTGAATGGCGGGGAAAATACAATGAGCAGTTCTTC
CASSEWRGKYNEQFF
>TRBV24-1|.|TRBJ2-2|.
TGTGCCACCAGTGATTCAACAGGCAACGGGGAGCTGTTTTTT
CATSDSTGNGELFF
>TRBV4-2|.|TRBJ1-3|.
TGTGCCAGCAGCCCACAAAGTGTAGACAGCTCTGGAAACACCATATATTTT
CASSPQSVDSSGNTIYF
>TRBV5-1|TRBD1|TRBJ1-2|.
TGCGCCAGCAGCTTGAGGCAGGGGGATGGCTACACCTTC
CASSLRQGDGYTF
>TRBV6-1|TRBD1|TRBJ1-2|once
TGTGCCAGCAGTGACATGGACAGGAACTATGGCTACACCTTC
CASSDMDRNYGYTF
>TRBV12-3/TRBV12-4|TRBD2|TRBJ2-1|.
TGTGCCAGCAGCCGATACGGGGGGGCCGAGTTCTTC
CASSRYGGAEFF
>TRBV12-3/TRBV12-4|.|TRBJ1-1|few
TGTGCCACCGGACACCCGAACACTGAAGCTTTCTTT
CATGHPNTEAFF
>TRBV5-4|TRBD1|TRBJ1-2|few
TGTGCCAGCAGCTCACAGGGGGGAGATAACTATGGCTACACCTTC
CASSSQGGDNYGYTF
>TRBV9|TRBD1|TRBJ1-2|.
TGTGCCAGCAGCCCTAGGGTGGGGACAGGGGGCTCGAGCTACACCTTC
CASSPRVGTGGSSYTF
>TRBV18|TRBD1|TRBJ1-5|.
TGTGCCAGCTCACCGGGACAGGGAAGTCAGCCCCAGCATTTT
CASSPGQGSQPQHF
>TRBV3-1/TRBV3-2|.|TRBJ2-1|.
TGTGCCAGCAGCCAAGTGGGGGGGCGGATCAGTGCCTCCTACAATGAGCAGTTCTTC
CASSQVGGRISASYNEQFF
>TRBV5-1|.|TRBJ2-3|.
TGCGCCAGCAGCACGGGAACAGATACGCAGTATTTT
CASSTGTDTQYF
>TRBV30|.|TRBJ1-4|.
TGTGCCTGGAGTCCCGGAGGGGGGGACCTGGAAAAACTGTTTTTT
CAWSPGGGDLEKLFF
>TRBV3-1/TRBV3-2|.|TRBJ2-1|.
TGTGCCAGCAGCCAAAATCGGAATGAGCAGTTCTTC
CASSQNRNEQFF
>TRBV19|.|TRBJ1-1|.
TGTGCCAGTAGTATAGAGGAGGGTACTGAAGCTTTCTTT
CASSIEEGTEAFF